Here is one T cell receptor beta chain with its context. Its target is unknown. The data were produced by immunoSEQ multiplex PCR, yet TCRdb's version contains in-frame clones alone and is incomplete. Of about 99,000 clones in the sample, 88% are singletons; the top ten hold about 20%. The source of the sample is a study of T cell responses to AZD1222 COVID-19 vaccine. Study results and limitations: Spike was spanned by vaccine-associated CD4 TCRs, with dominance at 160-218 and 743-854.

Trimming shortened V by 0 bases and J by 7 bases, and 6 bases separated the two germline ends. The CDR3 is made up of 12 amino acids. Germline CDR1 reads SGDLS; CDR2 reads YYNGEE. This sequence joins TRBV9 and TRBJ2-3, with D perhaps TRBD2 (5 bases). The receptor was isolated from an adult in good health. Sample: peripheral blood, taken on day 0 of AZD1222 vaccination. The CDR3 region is CASSVGENTQYF. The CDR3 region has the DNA TGTGCCAGCAGCGTAGGGGAGAATACGCAGTATTTT.